The 2 T cell receptor beta chains below all came from one sample that was sequenced in a study of blood T cell repertoires in COVID-19. Only in-frame clones appear in the TCRdb table, and some are missing; sequencing was by immunoSEQ multiplex PCR. The sample carries some 320,000 clones, 87% recorded once. The sequenced material came from PBMCs or T cells enriched from blood (not recorded which). Receptors originate from a woman in her thirties who had recovered from COVID-19.

The V gene is TRBV18, the J gene TRBJ1-2; 7 nucleotides line up with TRBD1. The CDR3 contains 15 residues. The germline CDR1 and CDR2 sequences are KGHSH and LQKENI. V trimming: 4 bases; J trimming: 0 bases; junction bases outside the gene matches: 5. The CDR3 DNA sequence: TGTGCCAGCTCACATGGACAGGCCTCTAACTATGGCTACACCTTC. Translated, it gives CASSHGQASNYGYTF.

This clone was observed once. The genes are TRBV7-2 and TRBJ2-1, with TRBD1 matching 9 bases. The CDR3 extends over 18 amino acids. Germline V gene sequence: CDR1 SGHTA, CDR2 FQGNSA. Trimming removed 8 bases from V and 10 bases from J; junction bases left unmatched: 24. Here the CDR3 reads CASGLLPTGTGFSREQFF. CDR3 DNA: TGTGCCAGCGGACTCCTCCCTACTGGGACAGGGTTCTCAAGGGAGCAGTTCTTC.